A single T cell receptor (beta chain) is shown here with its context. Its antigen is undetermined. These data originate in a study of CD8 T cells in Susac syndrome. Overall study context: Among the Susac syndrome patients sequenced, 5 or 6 had active disease and 8 or 9 were in remission.

Germline values: CDR1 SGHDN, CDR2 FVKESK. Trimming pared 5 bases from V and 1 base from J, leaving 14 bases between. The CDR3 loop spans 16 amino acids. General observations from the study: Susac CD8+ clonal expansion peaked in TEMRA cells and active patients.

RNA was extracted with the RNeasy kit, and a quantity of roughly 0.5 to 1 ug was reverse transcribed using random hexamers. Multiplex PCR with immunoSEQ amplified the TCR beta CDR3 across 54 Vbeta and 13 Jbeta. MiXCR, applied by TCRdb to the immunoSEQ multiplex PCR reads, yields one record per CDR3 protein. The sample has around 85,000 distinct CDR3 sequences, more than 85% seen once. The TCR originated in a human donor with Susac syndrome. Material for sequencing was CD8+ T cells from PBMCs. This chain links TRBV14 with TRBJ2-2, with D perhaps TRBD2 (6 bases). The CDR3 region has the DNA TGTGCCAGCAGCGCCCGGGGGAGCGGGAACACCGGGGAGCTGTTTTTT. Its protein product is CASSARGSGNTGELFF.